These T cell receptor beta chains were read from a single sample in a study of hypomethylating agent response in myelodysplastic syndrome. Clones were read by immunoSEQ multiplex PCR, and TCRdb kept only the in-frame ones, dropping some. The table shows around 6,100 clones, with approximately 80% occurring only once. Sample: bone marrow, taken before or after starting hypomethylating agent treatment for myelodysplastic syndrome (not recorded which). The receptors derive from a human donor with myelodysplastic syndrome. Each CDR3 is given with its conserved first and last residue. D genes are given only for firm matches. Clone size is not always given. Where it is, it says once, few, many or a class for expanded clones.

V gene,clone size,J gene,D gene,CDR3 DNA,CDR3 protein
TRBV4-1,NA,TRBJ1-6,NA,TGCGCCAGCAGACTCCAAGAGGGCCAGGGAAATTCACCCCTCCACTTT,CASRLQEGQGNSPLHF
TRBV5-4,NA,TRBJ2-3,NA,TGTGCCAGCAGCTCACGGGTAGTTGGGGCAGATACGCAGTATTTT,CASSSRVVGADTQYF
TRBV10-3,NA,TRBJ2-3,NA,TGTGCCATCAGAGCAGTTGCAAGCACAGATACGCAGTATTTT,CAIRAVASTDTQYF
TRBV19,NA,TRBJ2-1,NA,TGTGCCAGTAGCCAGGTGGGTTCGGGGTACAATGAGCAGTTCTTC,CASSQVGSGYNEQFF
TRBV25-1,NA,TRBJ1-1,NA,TGTGCCAGCAGTGAAGGGCGGATGAACACTGAAGCTTTCTTT,CASSEGRMNTEAFF
TRBV18,NA,TRBJ1-3,NA,TGTGCCAGCTCACCATCGTACCAGGGTACGAACACCATATATTTT,CASSPSYQGTNTIYF
TRBV9,NA,TRBJ2-7,TRBD1,TGTGCCAGCAGCGCCGGGACAGTACCCTACGAGCAGTACTTC,CASSAGTVPYEQYF
TRBV28,NA,TRBJ1-5,TRBD1,TGTGCCAGCAGTTTTCCCGGACAGGGTGGCAATCAGCCCCAGCATTTT,CASSFPGQGGNQPQHF
TRBV5-1,NA,TRBJ1-2,TRBD1,TGCGCCAGCAGCCAGACAGGGGCCGGCTACACCTTC,CASSQTGAGYTF
TRBV5-4,NA,TRBJ2-4,NA,TGTGCCAGCAGCTTGGGCCCGACTGGGGCCAAAAACATTCAGTACTTC,CASSLGPTGAKNIQYF
TRBV5-1,NA,TRBJ2-7,TRBD1,TGCGCCAGCAGCTCGCCCACCGGGACAGATACTTACGAGCAGTACTTC,CASSSPTGTDTYEQYF
TRBV15,NA,TRBJ1-5,TRBD1,TGTGCCACCAGCAGAGAACAGGGGGCAAGCAATCAGCCCCAGCATTTT,CATSREQGASNQPQHF
TRBV29-1,once,TRBJ2-7,NA,TGCAGCGTTGGCGGAAGCCAGCAGCAGTACTTC,CSVGGSQQQYF
TRBV11-3,few,TRBJ2-1,NA,TGTGCCAGCAGCTTAGTTGGTGATGAGCAGTTCTTC,CASSLVGDEQFF
TRBV19,NA,TRBJ1-1,NA,TGTGCCAGTAGTTCGGGCCCCCCGGGGGCTGAAGCTTTCTTT,CASSSGPPGAEAFF
TRBV27,few,TRBJ1-5,NA,TGTGCCAGCAGTTCTCGACAGTACAATCAGCCCCAGCATTTT,CASSSRQYNQPQHF
TRBV13,NA,TRBJ2-7,NA,TGTGCCAGCAGCCTAGGGGGGGGCTCGACAGGGCCCGAGCAGTACTTC,CASSLGGGSTGPEQYF
TRBV5-4,NA,TRBJ1-2,NA,TGTGCCAGCAGCCCTTGGGGGGGCGTAGGGTATGGCTACACCTTC,CASSPWGGVGYGYTF
TRBV10-3,NA,TRBJ2-6,TRBD1,TGTGCCATCAGTGATCGGACAGGGCTGTCTGGGGCCAACGTCCTGACTTTC,CAISDRTGLSGANVLTF
TRBV7-9,few,TRBJ2-2,TRBD2,TGTGCCAGCAGCGGACTAGCGGGGGGGCCGTACACCGGGGAGCTGTTTTTT,CASSGLAGGPYTGELFF
TRBV18,NA,TRBJ2-7,NA,TGTGCCAGCTCACCATCCAGGGGAAGCTCCTACGAGCAGTACTTC,CASSPSRGSSYEQYF
TRBV7-9,NA,TRBJ1-2,NA,TGTGCCAGCAGCCTTACCGGTGACTATGGCTACACCTTC,CASSLTGDYGYTF
TRBV27,NA,TRBJ2-7,NA,TGTGCCAGCAGTTTACACAGGGCCCACGACGAGCAGTACTTC,CASSLHRAHDEQYF
TRBV6-5,NA,TRBJ1-5,TRBD1,TGTGCCAGTAGCCGGACAGGGTCGGTCGATCAGCCCCAGCATTTT,CASSRTGSVDQPQHF
TRBV28,NA,TRBJ1-2,NA,TGTGCCAGCAGCCCCACCCTTACTGTTAACTATGGCTACACCTTC,CASSPTLTVNYGYTF
TRBV4-3,NA,TRBJ1-3,NA,TGCGCCAGCAGCCATCTTCCGGGAACCCTCGGAAACACCATATATTTT,CASSHLPGTLGNTIYF
TRBV10-3,few,TRBJ1-5,NA,TGTGCCATCAGTGAGTCACTCTCAAATCAGCCCCAGCATTTT,CAISESLSNQPQHF
TRBV4-2,NA,TRBJ1-5,NA,TGTGCCAGCAGCCTAGATCGCCAGCCCCAGCATTTT,CASSLDRQPQHF
TRBV13,NA,TRBJ2-6,NA,TGTGCCAGCAGTCCTACAGGGACAAGCTCTGGGGCCAACGTCCTGACTTTC,CASSPTGTSSGANVLTF
TRBV19,few,TRBJ1-6,NA,TGTGCCACCTCTACAGGGAAGGATTCACCCCTCCACTTT,CATSTGKDSPLHF
TRBV19,few,TRBJ1-5,NA,TGTGCCAGTAGTACGCCAGGCCAGCCCCAGCATTTT,CASSTPGQPQHF